The T cell receptor beta chain under discussion was sequenced for a study of cytomegalovirus exposure and HLA in healthy donors. Points from the study as a whole: In an earlier analysis, about 87% or about 30%: the productive usage of most TCR beta V segments. Overall, 164 TCR beta chains were annotated as cytomegalovirus-associated.

PCR used 60 Vbeta primers and 13 Jbeta primers. Sequencing used immunoSEQ multiplex PCR; TCRdb keeps in-frame clones, though not all of them. In all, the sample yields about 140,000 clones. Trimming left V 4 bases short and J 2 bases short, with 14 bases between. The germline CDR1 and CDR2 sequences are SGHRS and YFSETQ. The CDR3 loop spans 15 amino acids. To note about this clone: What it recognizes is unknown.

This TCR came from a woman between 18 and 29 years old in good health and CMV-seronegative. The sequencing sample was made of PBMCs. This chain uses TRBV5-1 with TRBJ2-3, with a possible D match to TRBD2 (6 bases). For the CDR3, the DNA is TGCGCCAGCAGCGGGGGACTCGGATACACAGATACGCAGTATTTT. Translation: CASSGGLGYTDTQYF.